A few counts support the clone carrying this TCR beta chain. This sample stems from a study of blood T cell repertoires in COVID-19. The V and J ends lost 0 bases and 6 bases, in that order; junction bases with no gene match: 6. Germline lookup yields CDR1 MNHEY and CDR2 SMNVEV (reference sequence). The CDR3 has 16 amino acids. TCRdb's copy holds only in-frame clones and misses some; the assay was immunoSEQ multiplex PCR. Of 110,000 to 150,000 clones listed, around 80% are singletons. The chain combines TRBV27 with TRBJ1-2; 11 bases fit TRBD1. Material for sequencing was peripheral blood. The receptor's source is a woman in her 50s with acute or convalescent COVID-19. In DNA, the CDR3 is TGTGCCAGCAGTTTATCAGGGACAGGGGGAACGGATGGCTACACCTTC. Amino acids: CASSLSGTGGTDGYTF.